Below are 30 T cell receptor beta chains sequenced from a single sample in a study of CD8+ T cells in alopecia areata (dated by TCRdb to between 2018 and 2020). For roughly five biomarker-study patients, CD4+ cells were further sorted into CD25+CD127- cells. Library prep was done by the immunoSEQ multiplex PCR assay. To provide template for TCR sequencing, every sample had RNA extracted and reverse transcribed into cDNA. This is the immuneACCESS table as TCRdb keeps it, with only in-frame sequences that have V and J called. A part of the clones is gone; compared with another copy, unresolved V genes explain less than half, and the rest is unexplained. In all, the sample holds 7,500 to 9,000 clones, and around 64% of those were seen once. The ten largest clonotypes hold 2.5% to 3% of the sample. What was sequenced was CD4+ Tregs sorted from blood. Receptors were obtained from a human donor with alopecia areata.

The CDR3, as DNA: TGTGCCAGCAGCCTCAGGCAAAACTCCTACAATGAGCAGTTCTTC. Its translation is CASSLRQNSYNEQFF. The chain recombines TRBV7-9 with TRBJ2-1; D unclear. Germline-derived CDR1 and CDR2 are SEHNR and FQNEAQ (reference sequence). V shed 5 bases and J shed 0 bases, with 11 bases lying between them. This CDR3 spans 15 amino acids.

The CDR3 loop is CASSLDGIPYEQYF. The CDR3 DNA follows: TGTGCCAGCAGCTTAGATGGGATCCCCTACGAGCAGTACTTC. This sequence joins TRBV11-2 and TRBJ2-7, with unresolved D. Trimming stripped 0 bases from V and 2 bases from J, with 8 bases between. CDR3 size: 14 residues. Germline V gene data show CDR1 as SGHAT and CDR2 as FQNNGV.

The chain is built from TRBV6-6 and TRBJ2-1; D is perhaps TRBD1 (8 bases). The CDR3 spans 14 residues. CDR1 is MNHNY, CDR2 SVGAGI, per germline (reference sequence). Trimming pared 6 bases from V and 9 bases from J, leaving 18 bases between. The CDR3 nucleotides are TGTGCCAGCAGGGCGGGGGCAGGGGGCTTTGAGCAGTTCTTC. The encoded protein is CASRAGAGGFEQFF.

This rearrangement joins TRBV19 to TRBJ2-3, with D possibly TRBD2 on 5 matching bases. The CDR3 runs to 16 residues. Per germline, CDR1 LNHDA and CDR2 SQIVND (reference sequence). Trimming shortened V by 5 bases and J by 4 bases, and 19 bases separated the two germline ends. CDR3 nucleotide sequence: TGTGCCAGTAGTTTCCGCGGAGCGGCAAATTCAGATACGCAGTATTTT. Translated: CASSFRGAANSDTQYF.

This chain joins TRBV27 and TRBJ2-5; the D gene is possibly TRBD1 (6 bases). Germline-derived CDR1 and CDR2 are MNHEY and SMNVEV (reference sequence). V shed 3 bases and J shed 7 bases, with 18 bases lying between them. The CDR3 is 15 amino acids. CDR3 in amino acids: CASSFEDSAGGTQYF. DNA of the CDR3: TGTGCCAGCAGTTTTGAGGACAGTGCTGGTGGGACCCAGTACTTC.

CDR3 in DNA: TGTGCCAGCTCACCAGGGTTGGGGGGAGTAGGGACCTACGAGCAGTACTTC. Translation gives CASSPGLGGVGTYEQYF. V is TRBV18 and J is TRBJ2-7, with D maybe TRBD2 (6 bases). Germline loops: CDR1 KGHSH, CDR2 LQKENI. The CDR3 is 17 amino acids. V shed 2 bases and J shed 2 bases, with 19 bases lying between them.

This chain links TRBV5-1 with TRBJ1-2, with D unclear. Between the trimmed V and J ends, which lost 0 bases and 4 bases, there was a span of 4 bases. CDR3 length equals 12 residues. The germline CDR1 and CDR2 sequences are SGHRS and YFSETQ. The CDR3 sequence is CASSLGTYGYTF. The CDR3 DNA is TGCGCCAGCAGCTTGGGGACCTATGGCTACACCTTC.

This clone was counted a few times. The chain has TRBV5-1 and TRBJ2-7; the match to TRBD2 covers 14 bases. V trimming: 4 bases; J trimming: 6 bases; junction bases outside the gene matches: 9. CDR3 length: 16 amino acids. The germline V gene encodes CDR1 SGHRS and CDR2 YFSETQ. The CDR3 is CASSLPTSGRAVEQYF. The DNA of the CDR3 is TGCGCCAGCAGCCTACCGACTAGCGGGAGGGCCGTCGAGCAGTACTTC.

The rearrangement joins TRBV5-1 to TRBJ1-1, with 7 bases matching TRBD1. CDR1 is SGHRS and CDR2 is YFSETQ in the germline V gene. The CDR3 totals 14 residues. After removal of 4 bases from V and 0 bases from J, the junction contained 3 bases not matched to a gene. CDR3 bases: TGCGCCAGCAGCAGGGGACAGATGAACACTGAAGCTTTCTTT. Protein: CASSRGQMNTEAFF.

V gene TRBV2 combines with J gene TRBJ2-5; D unclear. Germline loops: CDR1 SNHLY, CDR2 FYNNEI. The V gene lost 3 bases and the J gene lost 7 bases, with 12 bases spanning the gap. The CDR3 has 13 residues. As DNA, the CDR3 is TGTGCCAGCAGTGACTTCGTCTGGGCGACCCAGTACTTC. This gives the protein CASSDFVWATQYF.

This clone has more than one count but fewer than ten. This sequence joins TRBV10-3 and TRBJ2-1; D is tentatively TRBD1 or TRBD2 (6 bases each). Germline loops: CDR1 ENHRY, CDR2 SYGVKD. This CDR3 region has 13 residues. Trimming removed 3 bases from V and 9 bases from J, with 12 bases in between. The CDR3 region is CAISEQGGIEQFF. The CDR3 coding sequence is TGTGCCATCAGTGAACAGGGCGGGATTGAGCAGTTCTTC.

The gene calls are TRBV29-1 and TRBJ1-1; D perhaps matches TRBD1 (6 bases). The CDR3 is made up of 12 amino acids. Germline loops: CDR1 SQVTM, CDR2 ANQGSEA. Between the trimmed V and J ends, which lost 3 bases and 7 bases, there was a span of 12 bases. CDR3 loop: CSVDQGLGEAFF. The CDR3 nucleotides read TGCAGCGTTGACCAGGGGTTAGGTGAAGCTTTCTTT.

This sequence joins TRBV5-1 and TRBJ2-4; D not resolved. V lost 0 bases, J lost 6 bases, and 16 bases lay in between. The CDR3 is 16 amino acids. Germline V lookup: CDR1 SGHRS, CDR2 YFSETQ. For the CDR3, the DNA is TGCGCCAGCAGCTTGGATACTCGGGTGGCCGGAAACATTCAGTACTTC. Encoded protein: CASSLDTRVAGNIQYF.

J is TRBJ2-5 and V is TRBV20-1; D remains ambiguous. The V end lost 3 bases, the J end lost 5 bases, and 7 bases lay between the germline ends. The length of the CDR3 is 11 residues. Germline values: CDR1 DFQATT, CDR2 SNEGSKA (reference sequence). The CDR3 coding sequence is TGCAGTGCTAGTGAGATGGAGACCCAGTACTTC. Translation gives CSASEMETQYF.

The V call is TRBV29-1, the J call TRBJ1-1, with D perhaps matching TRBD1 (6 bases). CDR1 SQVTM and CDR2 ANQGSEA come from the germline V gene. This CDR3 region has 15 residues. The V end was cut by 6 bases, the J end by 4 bases, with 21 bases between. Here the CDR3 DNA reads TGCAGCGTCGACAGGTCCTTAAATGGTCTCACTGAAGCTTTCTTT. Protein sequence: CSVDRSLNGLTEAFF. Drawing the rest from reference TRBV29-1 and TRBJ1-1, the complete variable domain is SAVISQKPSRDICQRGTSLTIQCQVDSQVTMMFWYRQQPGQSLTLIATANQGSEATYESGFVIDKFPISRPNLTFSTLTVSNMSPEDSSIYLCSVDRSLNGLTEAFFGQGTRLTVV.

This clone was seen only once. The gene calls are TRBV14 and TRBJ1-2, with a possible D match to TRBD1 (5 bases). The length of the CDR3 is 16 residues. Between the trimmed V and J ends, which lost 2 bases and 5 bases, there was a span of 18 bases. The germline CDR1 and CDR2 sequences are SGHDN and FVKESK. This chain's CDR3 is CASSQTRAGRLYGYTF. The DNA for the CDR3 is TGTGCCAGCAGCCAAACAAGGGCGGGACGGCTTTATGGCTACACCTTC.

The rearrangement links TRBV25-1 to TRBJ1-4; 8 bases fit TRBD1. CDR3 length: 14 residues. Germline CDR1 MGHDK, CDR2 SYGVNS. The V and J ends lost 6 bases and 7 bases, in that order; junction bases with no gene match: 7. In DNA form, the CDR3 reads TGTGCCAGCAGACCCAGGGGGCGGAGTGAAAAACTGTTTTTT. Translation gives CASRPRGRSEKLFF.

The V and J genes are TRBV2 and TRBJ1-6; D may be TRBD1 (6 bases). Germline CDR1 and CDR2: SNHLY and FYNNEI. This CDR3 region has 17 residues. V shed 6 bases and J shed 7 bases, with 22 bases lying between them. The CDR3 nucleotides read TGTGCCAGCAGAGAACCGGGACACGGAGCCCGAAATTCACCCCTCCACTTT. It codes for CASREPGHGARNSPLHF.

The chain has TRBV7-9 and TRBJ1-6; no reliable D call. This CDR3 spans 14 amino acids. V lost 1 base and J lost 8, with 9 bases in between. In germline, CDR1 is SEHNR, CDR2 FQNEAQ (reference sequence). The CDR3 sequence is CASSLEQRYSPLHF. CDR3 in DNA: TGTGCCAGCAGCTTAGAACAGAGATATTCACCCCTCCACTTT.

The V call is TRBV29-1, the J call TRBJ2-7; the D is unclear. The CDR3 length is 11 residues. Looked up from germline, CDR1 is SQVTM and CDR2 is ANQGSEA. V was trimmed by 7 bases and J by 0 bases, leaving 7 bases between them. The CDR3 loop reads CSAGYSYEQYF. CDR3 sequence (DNA): TGCAGCGCCGGCTACTCCTACGAGCAGTACTTC.

The chain links TRBV30 to TRBJ2-7; 11 positions match TRBD1. Germline assignment: CDR1 GTSNPN and CDR2 SVGIG (reference sequence). With 0 bases clipped from V and 1 base from J, the junction kept 2 bases outside the gene matches. This CDR3 has 15 amino acids. This CDR3 reads CAWSVGQGASYEQYF. The CDR3 DNA reads as TGTGCCTGGAGTGTAGGACAGGGGGCATCCTACGAGCAGTACTTC.

The rearrangement uses TRBV25-1 and TRBJ1-2, with TRBD1 as a possible D gene (5 bases). Per the germline V gene, CDR1 is MGHDK and CDR2 is SYGVNS. The V and J ends lost 4 bases and 6 bases respectively, with 6 bases between them. The CDR3 is made up of 11 amino acids. CDR3 sequence: CASSGGDGYTF. The CDR3 DNA follows: TGTGCCAGCAGTGGAGGGGATGGCTACACCTTC.

This chain uses TRBV6-1 with TRBJ2-7; maybe TRBD1 (6 bases). The CDR3 runs to 13 residues. Trimming took 10 bases from V and 3 from J, leaving 16 bases between them. Per germline, CDR1 MNHNS and CDR2 SASEGT. CDR3 in DNA: TGTGCCATCAGACAGGTTGGTGGCTACGAGCAGTACTTC. Translated, it gives CAIRQVGGYEQYF.

This clone was picked up a small number of times. V is TRBV7-9 and J is TRBJ2-2; D gene uncertain. The CDR3 is made up of 16 amino acids. V lost 6 bases, J lost 0 bases, and 14 bases lay in between. The germline gives CDR1 SEHNR, CDR2 FQNEAQ (reference sequence). The CDR3 sequence is CASSHETHTNTGELFF. The CDR3 DNA sequence: TGTGCCAGCAGTCATGAGACACACACGAACACCGGGGAGCTGTTTTTT.

In this sample, this clone turned up a few times. The chain couples TRBV6-5 to TRBJ2-3; 9 bases align to TRBD2. Germline loops: CDR1 MNHEY, CDR2 SVGAGI. V was pared by 2 bases and J by 0 bases, with 3 bases of the junction left unmatched. CDR3 length equals 16 residues. The CDR3 reads CASSYRTSGSTDTQYF. DNA for the CDR3: TGTGCCAGCAGTTACCGAACTAGCGGGAGCACAGATACGCAGTATTTT.

This rearrangement joins TRBV6-6 to TRBJ2-7; maybe TRBD1 (6 bases). The CDR3 runs 13 residues. V was clipped by 5 bases and J by 0 bases, with 8 bases between them. Germline CDR1 is MNHNY and CDR2 is SVGAGI (reference sequence). The CDR3 nucleotides read TGTGCCAGCAGTAGGGGGACCTCCTACGAGCAGTACTTC. It is translated as CASSRGTSYEQYF.

The chain joins TRBV10-3 to TRBJ2-1; 7 nucleotides agree with TRBD1. The CDR3 runs 16 residues. Germline lookup yields CDR1 ENHRY and CDR2 SYGVKD. Trimming at V came to 5 bases and at J to 6 bases, leaving 13 bases not matched to a gene. The CDR3 DNA reads TGTGCCATCAGTCCTCACCGGGACAGTTTAATCAATGAGCAGTTCTTC. Its translation is CAISPHRDSLINEQFF.

The chain employs TRBV5-1 and TRBJ2-2; a weak D match, TRBD2 (6 bases). The germline V gene has CDR1 SGHRS and CDR2 YFSETQ. The V end was cut by 2 bases, the J end by 5 bases, with 10 bases between. The CDR3 totals 14 residues. This CDR3 reads CASSFGAGTGELFF. CDR3 coding DNA: TGCGCCAGCAGCTTTGGGGCGGGAACCGGGGAGCTGTTTTTT.

This sequence joins TRBV7-3 and TRBJ2-1; a weak D match, TRBD2 (5 bases). There are 16 residues in the CDR3. The germline CDR1 and CDR2 sequences are SGHTA and FQGTGA. The V end was cut by 1 base, the J end by 2 bases, with 12 bases between. CDR3 protein: CASSLSRAAPYNEQFF. CDR3 nucleotides: TGTGCCAGCAGCTTAAGTAGAGCGGCCCCCTACAATGAGCAGTTCTTC.

This chain links TRBV7-2 with TRBJ2-4; D unresolved. V dropped 5 bases and J dropped 10 bases, with 15 bases sitting between them. Germline CDR1 SGHTA, CDR2 FQGNSA. This CDR3 is built from 13 residues. CDR3: CASSPAQFRIQYF. CDR3 nucleotide sequence: TGTGCCAGCAGCCCGGCCCAGTTTCGTATTCAGTACTTC.